This T cell receptor beta chain was found in a study of neoadjuvant nivolumab and ipilimumab in lung cancer. Notes on the study in general: TCR clonality did not significantly correlate with pathologic tumor regression. Only two of four nivolumab-treated tumors gained richness and clonality by surgery. Blood richness before therapy tracked richness in tumors resected after neoadjuvant therapy.

Clones were read by immunoSEQ multiplex PCR, and TCRdb kept only the in-frame ones, dropping some. The data contain about 25,000 clones, roughly 80% of them singletons. Regarding this clone: No antigen is known for it.

The sequencing here drew on tumor tissue, taken after neoadjuvant nivolumab, alone or with ipilimumab, at or shortly before surgery. This sequence originates from an adult with non-small cell lung cancer.

As DNA, the CDR3 is TGCAGCGTTGATCCAGGGGATGGCTACACCTTC. It translates to CSVDPGDGYTF. The chain couples TRBV29-1 to TRBJ1-2; a possible D gene is TRBD1 (6 bases). The CDR3 sequence is 11 residues long. The V gene's germline CDR1 is SQVTM and CDR2 ANQGSEA. V was pared by 3 bases and J by 6 bases, with 8 bases between. Supplemented by reference TRBV29-1 and TRBJ1-2, the full variable domain reads SAVISQKPSRDICQRGTSLTIQCQVDSQVTMMFWYRQQPGQSLTLIATANQGSEATYESGFVIDKFPISRPNLTFSTLTVSNMSPEDSSIYLCSVDPGDGYTFGSGTRLTVV.